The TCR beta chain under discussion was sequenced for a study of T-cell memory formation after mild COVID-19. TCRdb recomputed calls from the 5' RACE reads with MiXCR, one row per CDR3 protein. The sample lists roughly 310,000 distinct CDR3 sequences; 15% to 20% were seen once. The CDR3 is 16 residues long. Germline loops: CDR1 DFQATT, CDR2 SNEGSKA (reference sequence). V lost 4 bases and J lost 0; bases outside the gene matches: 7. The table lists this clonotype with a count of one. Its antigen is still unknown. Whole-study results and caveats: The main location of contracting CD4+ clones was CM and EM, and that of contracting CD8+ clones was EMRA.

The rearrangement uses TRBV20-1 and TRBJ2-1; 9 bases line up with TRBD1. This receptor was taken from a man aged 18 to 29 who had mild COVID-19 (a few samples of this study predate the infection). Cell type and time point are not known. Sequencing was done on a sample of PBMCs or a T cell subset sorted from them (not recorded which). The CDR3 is CSATQGALSSYNEQFF. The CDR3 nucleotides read TGCAGTGCTACACAGGGGGCCCTAAGCTCCTACAATGAGCAGTTCTTC.